A single TCR beta chain is shown here with its context. This entry comes from a study of blood T cell repertoires in COVID-19. The CDR3 has 17 amino acids. Germline assignment: CDR1 SNHLY and CDR2 FYNNEI. V gave up 2 bases and J gave up 0 bases; unmatched junction bases: 6. Using immunoSEQ multiplex PCR, the repertoire was profiled, and TCRdb retains in-frame clones only, with some absent. Seen here are about 150,000 clones, around nine tenths observed once, and the top ten hold 2.4%. Sequencing input: peripheral blood. The sequence was collected from a woman aged 70-85 years with acute or convalescent COVID-19. The V and J genes are TRBV2 and TRBJ2-4; 8 bases are a match to TRBD2. CDR3: CASSEQRGLLAKNIQYF. In DNA, the CDR3 is TGTGCCAGCAGTGAACAGCGGGGGCTACTAGCCAAAAACATTCAGTACTTC.